This T cell receptor beta chain appears in the sequencing data of a study of monozygotic twins with inflammatory bowel disease. Regarding the study as a whole: Fewer shared clonotypes with others were found in IBD patients than in healthy twins, especially with disease activity. Findings did not support one strong IBD-associated signal or clonotype. Variability in patient repertoires may have come partly from differing immunosuppressive treatments.

Worth noting for this clonotype: What it binds is unknown.

TCRdb re-called the 5' RACE reads and catalogs CDR3 proteins one per entry, DNA excluded. In total, the table holds about 380,000 distinct CDR3 sequences. Specimen: blood. This TCR came from a human donor with ulcerative colitis or Crohn's disease, or a healthy co-twin of an affected twin (not recorded which).

This CDR3 is CASSLQGASQPQHF. The chain has TRBV7-9 and TRBJ1-5; TCRdb lists TRBD1, though no DNA is available to test this call. The CDR3 loop spans 14 amino acids. Germline CDR1 SEHNR, CDR2 FQNEAQ (reference sequence).